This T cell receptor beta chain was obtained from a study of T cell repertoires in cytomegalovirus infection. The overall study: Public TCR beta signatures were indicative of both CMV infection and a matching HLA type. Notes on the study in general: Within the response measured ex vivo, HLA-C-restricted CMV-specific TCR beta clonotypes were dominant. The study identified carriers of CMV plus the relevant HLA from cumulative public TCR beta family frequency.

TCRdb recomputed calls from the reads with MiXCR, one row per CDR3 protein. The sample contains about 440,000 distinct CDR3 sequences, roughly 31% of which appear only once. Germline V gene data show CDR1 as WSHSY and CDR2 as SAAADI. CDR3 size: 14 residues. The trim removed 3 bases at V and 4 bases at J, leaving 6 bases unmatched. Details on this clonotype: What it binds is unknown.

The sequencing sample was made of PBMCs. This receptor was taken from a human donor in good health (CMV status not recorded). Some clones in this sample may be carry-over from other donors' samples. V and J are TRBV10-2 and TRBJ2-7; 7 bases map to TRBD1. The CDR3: CASSEQGRSYEQYF. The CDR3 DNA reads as TGCGCCAGCAGTGAACAGGGGAGAAGTTACGAGCAGTACTTC.